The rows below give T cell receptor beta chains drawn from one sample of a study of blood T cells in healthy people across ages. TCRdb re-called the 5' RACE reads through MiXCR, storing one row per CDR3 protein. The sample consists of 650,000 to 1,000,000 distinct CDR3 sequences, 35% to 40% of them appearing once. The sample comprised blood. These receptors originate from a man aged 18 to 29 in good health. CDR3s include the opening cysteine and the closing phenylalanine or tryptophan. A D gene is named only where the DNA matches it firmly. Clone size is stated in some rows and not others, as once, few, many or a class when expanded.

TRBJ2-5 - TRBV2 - CASSPWTARETQYF TGTGCCAGCAGTCCTTGGACAGCTAGAGAGACCCAGTACTTC
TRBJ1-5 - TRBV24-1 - CATRAQGDNQPQHF TGTGCCACCAGGGCACAGGGCGACAATCAGCCCCAGCATTTT
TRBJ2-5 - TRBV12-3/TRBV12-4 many CASSFGTQGPETQYF TGTGCCAGCAGTTTCGGGACACAGGGCCCCGAGACCCAGTACTTC
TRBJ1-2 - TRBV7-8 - CASSPGESYGYTF TGTGCCAGCAGCCCCGGAGAAAGCTATGGCTACACCTTC
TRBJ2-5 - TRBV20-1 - CSAPGLSRETQYF TGCAGTGCTCCGGGACTCAGCAGAGAGACCCAGTACTTC
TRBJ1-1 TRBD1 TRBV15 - CATSSVLGQGAFEVFF TGTGCCACCAGCAGTGTCCTGGGACAGGGGGCTTTTGAAGTTTTCTTT
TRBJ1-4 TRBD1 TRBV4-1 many CASSQVGQGEGEKLFF TGCGCCAGCAGCCAAGTGGGACAGGGAGAAGGGGAAAAACTGTTTTTT
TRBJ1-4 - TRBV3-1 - CASSQGRLNEKLFF TGTGCCAGCAGCCAAGGAAGACTTAATGAAAAACTGTTTTTT
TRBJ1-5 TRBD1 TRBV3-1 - CASSPTGTTNQPQHF TGTGCCAGCAGCCCGACAGGGACAACCAATCAGCCCCAGCATTTT
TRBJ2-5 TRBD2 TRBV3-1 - CASSQGGTETQYF TGTGCCAGCAGCCAGGGAGGGACAGAGACCCAGTACTTC
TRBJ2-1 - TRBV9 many CASSVGVGGSYNEQFF TGTGCCAGCAGCGTAGGTGTCGGGGGCTCCTACAATGAGCAGTTCTTC
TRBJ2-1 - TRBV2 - CASSAPGGRWNKQFF TGTGCCAGCAGCGCCCCGGGGGGCCGGTGGAATAAGCAGTTCTTC
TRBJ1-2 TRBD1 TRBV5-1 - CASSSGTGKDYGYTF TGCGCCAGCAGCTCCGGGACAGGGAAGGACTATGGCTACACCTTC
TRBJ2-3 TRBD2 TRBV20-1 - CSANPAGGQTSTDTQYF TGCAGTGCAAACCCTGCGGGGGGGCAAACTAGCACAGATACGCAGTATTTT
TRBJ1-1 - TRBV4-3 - CASSQHTQGNTEAFF TGCGCCAGCAGCCAACACACACAGGGGAACACTGAAGCTTTCTTT
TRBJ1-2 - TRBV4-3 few CASSQELQARRGYTF TGCGCCAGCAGCCAAGAGTTACAAGCCCGGCGAGGCTACACCTTC
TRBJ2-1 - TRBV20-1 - CSARRLLETLLYNEQFF TGCAGTGCTAGACGTCTTTTGGAGACCCTCTTGTACAATGAGCAGTTCTTC
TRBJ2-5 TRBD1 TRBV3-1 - CASSHTGGSFETQYF TGTGCCAGCAGCCATACAGGGGGTTCATTCGAGACCCAGTACTTC
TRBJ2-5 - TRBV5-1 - CASSRPGDVDEQYF TGCGCCAGCAGCCGCCCAGGGGATGTCGATGAGCAGTACTTC
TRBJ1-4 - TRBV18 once CASSPTLTASNEKLFF TGTGCCAGCTCACCCACCTTGACAGCGTCTAATGAAAAACTGTTTTTT
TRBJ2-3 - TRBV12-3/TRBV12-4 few CASGRAQHTDTQYF TGTGCCAGCGGACGAGCGCAACACACAGATACGCAGTATTTT
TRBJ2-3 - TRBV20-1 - CSTRPDLRDTQYF TGCAGTACGCGACCCGACTTAAGAGATACGCAGTATTTT
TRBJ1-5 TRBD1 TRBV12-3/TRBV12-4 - CASSPGGGRQPQHF TGTGCCAGCAGTCCAGGGGGGGGCCGTCAGCCCCAGCATTTT
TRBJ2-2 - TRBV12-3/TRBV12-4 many CASSGLAPHTGELFF TGTGCCAGCAGCGGCCTCGCCCCGCACACCGGGGAGCTGTTTTTT
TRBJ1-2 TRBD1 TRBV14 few CASSATGTYGYTF TGTGCCAGCAGCGCGACAGGGACCTATGGCTACACCTTC
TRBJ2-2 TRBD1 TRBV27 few CASSLRIGTGGDRELFF TGTGCCAGCAGTTTACGGATTGGGACAGGGGGGGACCGGGAGCTGTTTTTT
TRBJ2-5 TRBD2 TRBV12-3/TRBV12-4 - CASRSGGARETQYF TGTGCCAGCAGGAGCGGGGGGGCCAGAGAGACCCAGTACTTC
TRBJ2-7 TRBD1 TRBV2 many CARTRDRGASYEQYF TGTGCCAGAACAAGAGACAGGGGCGCGTCCTACGAGCAGTACTTC